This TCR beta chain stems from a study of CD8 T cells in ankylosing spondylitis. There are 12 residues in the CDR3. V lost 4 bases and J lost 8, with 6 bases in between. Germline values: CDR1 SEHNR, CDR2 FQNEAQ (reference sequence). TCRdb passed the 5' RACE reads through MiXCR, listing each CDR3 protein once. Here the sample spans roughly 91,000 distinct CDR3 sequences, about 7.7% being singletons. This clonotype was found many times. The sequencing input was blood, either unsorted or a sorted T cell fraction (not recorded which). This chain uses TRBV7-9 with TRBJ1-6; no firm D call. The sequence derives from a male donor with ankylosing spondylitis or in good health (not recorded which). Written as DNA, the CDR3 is TGTGCCAGCAGCTCTTTCGATTCACCCCTCCACTTT. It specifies CASSSFDSPLHF.